The clone carrying this TCR beta chain has a handful of counts. Its target is not known. The sample originates from a study of early T cells in non-severe SARS-CoV-2 infection. General study points: Matching with VDJdb favored anti-spike CD8 responses (missing private and CD4 specificities).

In germline, CDR1 is SGHAT, CDR2 FQNNGV. The CDR3 length is 18 residues. V shed 5 bases and J 4 bases; nucleotides not matched to a gene: 15. The protocol attached unique molecular identifiers to individual cDNA molecules. MiXCR was run by TCRdb on the 5' RACE reads, yielding one entry per CDR3 protein. The table lists roughly 83,000 distinct CDR3 sequences, about 12% of them singletons. Sequenced here: whole blood, sampled at baseline. The chain couples TRBV11-2 to TRBJ2-1; the match to TRBD2 covers 9 bases. This TCR was recovered from an adult who was a healthcare worker with PCR-confirmed SARS-CoV-2 infection or an uninfected control (not recorded which). CDR3 nucleotide sequence: TGTGCCAGCAGCCCCCGGGGGGAGCGGGGGGCGCGTTACAATGAGCAGTTCTTC. Amino acid sequence: CASSPRGERGARYNEQFF.